The next 9 T cell receptor beta chains were all read from a single sample in a study of control samples from healthy donors and cancer patients. The method was immunoSEQ multiplex PCR; TCRdb's version includes in-frame clones alone and lacks a portion of them. The data contain about 160,000 clones, 90% to 95% of them seen just once; the ten biggest clones take up more than 8%. The sequenced sample consisted of blood. The source of these receptors is a woman aged 40 to 55 in good health.

This chain connects TRBV16 to TRBJ2-7; D is unclear. V was clipped by 3 bases and J by 3 bases, with 3 bases between them. Germline CDR1 KGHSY, CDR2 FQNENV. CDR3 length: 11 residues. The CDR3 sequence: CASSHGYEQYF. As DNA, the CDR3 is TGTGCCAGCAGCCATGGCTACGAGCAGTACTTC.

The J gene is TRBJ1-3, the V gene TRBV12-3 or TRBV12-4, with D hard to call. V lost 5 bases and J lost 0, with 2 bases in between. This CDR3 contains 12 residues. The DNA of the CDR3 is TGTGCCAGCAGTCCCTCTGGAAACACCATATATTTT. Protein: CASSPSGNTIYF.

In this sample, this clone turned up a few times. The gene calls are TRBV12-2 and TRBJ2-7; the tabulated D call, TRBD2, remains unverified against the DNA. TRBV12-2 is deemed a pseudogene. This CDR3 is 10 amino acids long. The CDR3 spells CASRCSGQYF. In DNA, the CDR3 is TGTGCAAGTCGCTGTTCGGGGCAGTACTTC.

As regards this clone: The same CDR3 arises from other DNA sequences in this sample as well. J is TRBJ1-2 and V is TRBV7-2, with 7 bases that match TRBD1. CDR3 length equals 15 residues. Germline CDR1 reads SGHTA; CDR2 reads FQGNSA. Trimming removed 1 base from V and 0 bases from J; junction bases left unmatched: 2. Written as DNA, the CDR3 is TGTGCCAGCAGCTTAGGGACAGGCCCTAACTATGGCTACACCTTC. It encodes CASSLGTGPNYGYTF.

This clone was recorded a few times. This sequence joins TRBV6-5 and TRBJ1-2; TRBD1 aligns across 7 bases. The V gene end was trimmed by 2 bases and the J gene end by 8 bases; junction bases not matched to a gene: 5. The CDR3 is made up of 13 amino acids. The germline CDR1 and CDR2 sequences are MNHEY and SVGAGI. The CDR3 here is CASSYPTGLGYTF. The CDR3 DNA reads TGTGCCAGCAGTTACCCGACAGGGCTGGGCTACACCTTC.

V usage is TRBV6-5 and J usage is TRBJ1-4; D call uncertain. Germline CDR1 is MNHEY and CDR2 is SVGAGI. The CDR3 totals 15 residues. Trimming shortened V by 5 bases and J by 5 bases, and 15 bases separated the two germline ends. This CDR3 is CASSIRTRGNEKLFF. The CDR3 DNA follows: TGTGCCAGCAGTATAAGGACTCGGGGAAATGAAAAACTGTTTTTT.

The V and J genes are TRBV3-1 (or the pseudogene TRBV3-2) and TRBJ1-4; D gene ambiguous. The CDR3 runs 17 residues. V lost 0 bases and J lost 5, with 16 bases in between. The germline V gene encodes CDR1 LGHDT and CDR2 YNNKEL (reference sequence). Here the CDR3 DNA reads TGTGCCAGCAGCCAAGACATCCTTGGGCGGATCAATGAAAAACTGTTTTTT. Protein sequence: CASSQDILGRINEKLFF.

The chain is built from TRBV6-2 or TRBV6-3 and TRBJ1-6; D call uncertain. V lost 4 bases and J lost 7, with 14 bases in between. This CDR3 region has 15 residues. Germline V gene lookup returns CDR1 MNHEY and CDR2 SVGEGT. The CDR3 DNA is TGTGCCAGCAGTTCTCGGGAGTACCTCAATTCACCCCTCCACTTT. This gives the protein CASSSREYLNSPLHF.

This chain uses TRBV6-6 with TRBJ2-7; possible D gene TRBD2, 5 bases. The CDR3 runs to 13 residues. Between the trimmed V and J ends, which lost 5 bases and 3 bases, there was a span of 11 bases. Germline-derived CDR1 and CDR2 are MNHNY and SVGAGI (reference sequence). The CDR3 DNA is TGTGCCAGCAGTCGCTACCGGGACTACGAGCAGTACTTC. Translated: CASSRYRDYEQYF.